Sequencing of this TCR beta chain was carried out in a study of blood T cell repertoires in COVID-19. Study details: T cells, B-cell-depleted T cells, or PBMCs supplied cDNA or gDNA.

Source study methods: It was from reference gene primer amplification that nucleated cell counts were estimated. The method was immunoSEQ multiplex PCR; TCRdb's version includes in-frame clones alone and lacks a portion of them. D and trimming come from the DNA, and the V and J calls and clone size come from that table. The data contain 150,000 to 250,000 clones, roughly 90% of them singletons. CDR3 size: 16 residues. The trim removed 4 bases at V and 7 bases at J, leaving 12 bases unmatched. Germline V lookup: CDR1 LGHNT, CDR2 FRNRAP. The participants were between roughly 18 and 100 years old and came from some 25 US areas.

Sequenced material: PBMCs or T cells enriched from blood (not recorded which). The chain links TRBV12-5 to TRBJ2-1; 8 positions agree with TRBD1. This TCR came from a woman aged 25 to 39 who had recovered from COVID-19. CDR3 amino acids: CASGSRYGGTGNEQFF. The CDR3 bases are TGTGCTAGTGGTTCCCGGTATGGTGGGACAGGTAATGAGCAGTTCTTC.